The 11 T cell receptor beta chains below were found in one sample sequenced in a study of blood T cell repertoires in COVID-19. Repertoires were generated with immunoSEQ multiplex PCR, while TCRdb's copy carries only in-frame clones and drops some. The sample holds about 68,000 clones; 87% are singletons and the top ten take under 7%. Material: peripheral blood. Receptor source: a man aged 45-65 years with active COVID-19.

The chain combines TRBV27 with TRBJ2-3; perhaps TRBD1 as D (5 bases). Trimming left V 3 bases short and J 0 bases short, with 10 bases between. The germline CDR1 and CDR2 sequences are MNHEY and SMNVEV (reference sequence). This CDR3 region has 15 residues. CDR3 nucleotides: TGTGCCAGCAGTTTCAGGGATGGGAGCACAGATACGCAGTATTTT. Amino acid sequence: CASSFRDGSTDTQYF.

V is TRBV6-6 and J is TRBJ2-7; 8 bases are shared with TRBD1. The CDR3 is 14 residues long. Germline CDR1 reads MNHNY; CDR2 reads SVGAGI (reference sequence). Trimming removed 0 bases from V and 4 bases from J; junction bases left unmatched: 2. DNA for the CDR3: TGTGCCAGCAGTTACTCGGGGACAGGTTACGAGCAGTACTTC. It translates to CASSYSGTGYEQYF.

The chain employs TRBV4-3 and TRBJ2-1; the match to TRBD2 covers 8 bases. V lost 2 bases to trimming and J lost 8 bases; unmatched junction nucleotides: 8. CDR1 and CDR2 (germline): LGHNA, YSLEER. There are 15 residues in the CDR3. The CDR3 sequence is CASSQSNGRAYEQFF. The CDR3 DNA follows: TGCGCCAGCAGCCAATCCAACGGGAGGGCCTATGAGCAGTTCTTC.

The CDR3 bases are TGCGCCAGCAGCCAAGTACTAGCTTCAGATACGCAGTATTTT. This codes for CASSQVLASDTQYF. This chain connects TRBV4-1 to TRBJ2-3; D is perhaps TRBD2 (6 bases). V lost 1 base, J lost 4 bases, and 9 bases lay in between. The CDR3 extends over 14 amino acids. The germline gives CDR1 MGHRA, CDR2 YSYEKL.

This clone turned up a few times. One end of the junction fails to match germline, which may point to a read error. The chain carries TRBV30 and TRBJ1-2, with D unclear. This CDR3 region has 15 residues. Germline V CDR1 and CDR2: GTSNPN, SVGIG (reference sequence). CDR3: CAWSVIGISTAGSTF. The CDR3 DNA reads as TGTGCCTGGAGTGTCATAGGTATTTCGACTGCCGGCTCCACCTTC.

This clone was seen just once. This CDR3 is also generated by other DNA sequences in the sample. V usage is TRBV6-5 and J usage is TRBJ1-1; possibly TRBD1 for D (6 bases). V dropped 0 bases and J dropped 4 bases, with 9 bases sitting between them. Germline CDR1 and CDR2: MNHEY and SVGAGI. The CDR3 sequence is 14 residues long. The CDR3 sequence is CASSYSRGGTEAFF. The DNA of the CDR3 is TGTGCCAGCAGTTACTCGCGAGGGGGCACTGAAGCTTTCTTT.

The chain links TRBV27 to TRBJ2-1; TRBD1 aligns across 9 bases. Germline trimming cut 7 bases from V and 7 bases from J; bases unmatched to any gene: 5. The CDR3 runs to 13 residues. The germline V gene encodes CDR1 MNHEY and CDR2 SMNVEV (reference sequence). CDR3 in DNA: TGTGCCAGCACCGGGACAGGGTCGAATGAGCAGTTCTTC. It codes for CASTGTGSNEQFF.

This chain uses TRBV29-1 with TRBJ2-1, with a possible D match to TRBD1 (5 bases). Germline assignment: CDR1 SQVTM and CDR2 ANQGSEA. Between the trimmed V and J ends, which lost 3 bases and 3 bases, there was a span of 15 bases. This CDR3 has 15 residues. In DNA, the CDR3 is TGCAGCGTTGATGGGGCAGGGTTCCGCTACAATGAGCAGTTCTTC. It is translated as CSVDGAGFRYNEQFF.

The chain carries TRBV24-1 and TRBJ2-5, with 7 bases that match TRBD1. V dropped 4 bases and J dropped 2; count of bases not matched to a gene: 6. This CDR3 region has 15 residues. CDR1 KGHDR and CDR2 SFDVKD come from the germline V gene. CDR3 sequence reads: CATSDRGTAQETQYF. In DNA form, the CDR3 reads TGTGCCACCAGTGACCGAGGGACAGCTCAAGAGACCCAGTACTTC.

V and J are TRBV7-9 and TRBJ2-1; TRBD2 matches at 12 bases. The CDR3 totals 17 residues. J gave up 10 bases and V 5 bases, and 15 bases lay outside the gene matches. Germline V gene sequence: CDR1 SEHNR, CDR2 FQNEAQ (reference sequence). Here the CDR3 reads CASSEGTSGSPPREQFF. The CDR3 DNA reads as TGTGCCAGCAGCGAAGGGACTAGCGGGTCTCCCCCACGGGAGCAGTTCTTC.

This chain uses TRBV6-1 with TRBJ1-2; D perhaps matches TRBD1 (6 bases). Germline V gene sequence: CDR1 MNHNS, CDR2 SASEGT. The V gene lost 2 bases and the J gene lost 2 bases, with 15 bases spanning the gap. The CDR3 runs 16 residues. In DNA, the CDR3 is TGTGCCAGCAGTGAATTCGACAGGTTCTCCAACTATGGCTACACCTTC. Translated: CASSEFDRFSNYGYTF.